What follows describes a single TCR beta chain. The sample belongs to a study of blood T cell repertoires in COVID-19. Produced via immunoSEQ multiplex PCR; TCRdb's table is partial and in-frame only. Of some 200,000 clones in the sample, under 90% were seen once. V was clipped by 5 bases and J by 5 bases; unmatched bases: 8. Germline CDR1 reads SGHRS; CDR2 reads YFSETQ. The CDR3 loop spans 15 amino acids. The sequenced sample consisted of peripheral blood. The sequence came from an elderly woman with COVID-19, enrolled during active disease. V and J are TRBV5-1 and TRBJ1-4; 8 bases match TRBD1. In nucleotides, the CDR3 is TGCGCCAGCAGTACTGGGACAGGAACAAATGAAAAACTGTTTTTT. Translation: CASSTGTGTNEKLFF. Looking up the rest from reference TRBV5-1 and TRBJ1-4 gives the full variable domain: KAGVTQTPRYLIKTRGQQVTLSCSPISGHRSVSWYQQTPGQGLQFLFEYFSETQRNKGNFPGRFSGRQFSNSRSEMNVSTLELGDSALYLCASSTGTGTNEKLFFGSGTQLSVL.